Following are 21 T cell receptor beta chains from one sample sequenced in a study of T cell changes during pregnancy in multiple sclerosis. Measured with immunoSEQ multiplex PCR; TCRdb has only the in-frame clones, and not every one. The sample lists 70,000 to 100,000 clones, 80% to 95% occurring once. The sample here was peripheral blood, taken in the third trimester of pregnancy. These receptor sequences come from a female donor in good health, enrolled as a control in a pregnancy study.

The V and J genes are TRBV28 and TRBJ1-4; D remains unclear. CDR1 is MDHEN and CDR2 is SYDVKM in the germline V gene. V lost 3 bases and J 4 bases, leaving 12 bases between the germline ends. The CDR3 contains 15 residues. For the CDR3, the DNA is TGTGCCAGCAGTTTTGGGTTTACAGATAATGAAAAACTGTTTTTT. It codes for CASSFGFTDNEKLFF.

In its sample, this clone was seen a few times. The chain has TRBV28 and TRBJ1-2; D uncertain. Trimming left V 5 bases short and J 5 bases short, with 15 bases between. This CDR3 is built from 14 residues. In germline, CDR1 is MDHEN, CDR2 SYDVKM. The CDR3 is CASSPTPEGYGYTF. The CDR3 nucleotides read TGTGCCAGCAGTCCCACACCGGAGGGTTATGGCTACACCTTC.

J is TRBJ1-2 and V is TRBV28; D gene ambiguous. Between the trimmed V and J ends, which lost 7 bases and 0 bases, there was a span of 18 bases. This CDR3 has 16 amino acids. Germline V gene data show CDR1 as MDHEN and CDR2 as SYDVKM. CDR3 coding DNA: TGTGCCAGCACCCCCTTCGGAGGAAAAGCTAACTATGGCTACACCTTC. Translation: CASTPFGGKANYGYTF.

The CDR3 sequence is CASSFSGTDTQYF. In DNA form, the CDR3 reads TGCGCCAGCAGCTTCTCAGGCACAGATACGCAGTATTTT. This chain connects TRBV5-1 to TRBJ2-3; D is unresolved. This CDR3 region has 13 residues. Germline V gene sequence: CDR1 SGHRS, CDR2 YFSETQ. V dropped 2 bases and J dropped 1 base, with 5 bases sitting between them.

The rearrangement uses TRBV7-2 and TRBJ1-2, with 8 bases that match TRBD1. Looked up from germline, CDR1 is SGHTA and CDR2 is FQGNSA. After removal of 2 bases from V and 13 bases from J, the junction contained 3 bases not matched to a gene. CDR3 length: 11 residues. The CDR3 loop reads CASSLRDRPTF. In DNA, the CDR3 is TGTGCCAGCAGCTTACGGGACAGGCCCACCTTC.

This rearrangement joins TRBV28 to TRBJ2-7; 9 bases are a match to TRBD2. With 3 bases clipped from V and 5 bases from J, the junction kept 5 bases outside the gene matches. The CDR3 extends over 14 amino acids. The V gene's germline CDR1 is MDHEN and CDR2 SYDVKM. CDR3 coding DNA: TGTGCCAGCAGTTTTGCGGGAGGGACTAACGAGCAGTACTTC. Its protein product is CASSFAGGTNEQYF.

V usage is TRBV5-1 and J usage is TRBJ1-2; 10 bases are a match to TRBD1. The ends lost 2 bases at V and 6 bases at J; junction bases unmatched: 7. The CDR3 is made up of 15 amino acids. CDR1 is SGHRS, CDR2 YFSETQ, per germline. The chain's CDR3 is CASSFPGQGKDGYTF. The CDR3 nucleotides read TGCGCCAGCAGCTTTCCGGGACAGGGGAAAGATGGCTACACCTTC.

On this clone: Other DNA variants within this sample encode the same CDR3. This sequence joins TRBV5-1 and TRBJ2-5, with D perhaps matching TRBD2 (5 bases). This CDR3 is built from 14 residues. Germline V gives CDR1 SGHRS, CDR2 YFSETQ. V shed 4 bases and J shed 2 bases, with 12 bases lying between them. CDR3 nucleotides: TGCGCCAGCAGCCCGGGCGGGTCTCAAGAGACCCAGTACTTC. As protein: CASSPGGSQETQYF. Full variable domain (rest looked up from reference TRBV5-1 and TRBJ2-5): KAGVTQTPRYLIKTRGQQVTLSCSPISGHRSVSWYQQTPGQGLQFLFEYFSETQRNKGNFPGRFSGRQFSNSRSEMNVSTLELGDSALYLCASSPGGSQETQYFGPGTRLLVL.

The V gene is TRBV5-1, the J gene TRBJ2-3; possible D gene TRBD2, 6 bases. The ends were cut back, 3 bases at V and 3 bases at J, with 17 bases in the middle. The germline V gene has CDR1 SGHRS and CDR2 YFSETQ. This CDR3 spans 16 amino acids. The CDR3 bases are TGCGCCAGCAGCTCCTTAACGGGACTGTTGACAGATACGCAGTATTTT. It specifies CASSSLTGLLTDTQYF.

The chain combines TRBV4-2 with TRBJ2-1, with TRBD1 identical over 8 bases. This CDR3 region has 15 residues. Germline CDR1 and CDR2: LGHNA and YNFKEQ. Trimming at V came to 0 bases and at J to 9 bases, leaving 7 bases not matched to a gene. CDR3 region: CASSQEGQVPTEQFF. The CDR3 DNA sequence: TGTGCCAGCAGCCAAGAGGGACAGGTGCCAACTGAGCAGTTCTTC.

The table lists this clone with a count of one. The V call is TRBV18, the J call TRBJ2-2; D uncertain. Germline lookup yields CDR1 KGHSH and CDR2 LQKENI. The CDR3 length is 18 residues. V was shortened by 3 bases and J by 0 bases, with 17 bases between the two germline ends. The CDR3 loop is CASSPASRFITNTGELFF. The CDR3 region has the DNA TGTGCCAGCTCACCCGCCTCCCGGTTTATTACGAACACCGGGGAGCTGTTTTTT. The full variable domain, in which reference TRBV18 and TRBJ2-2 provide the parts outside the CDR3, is NAGVMQNPRHLVRRRGQEARLRCSPMKGHSHVYWYRQLPEEGLKFMVYLQKENIIDESGMPKERFSAEFPKEGPSILRIQQVVRGDSAAYFCASSPASRFITNTGELFFGEGSRLTVL.

The CDR3 nucleotides are TGTGCCAGCAGGACCCGAAGGGGGCCCTTAAATCAGCCCCAGCATTTT. This encodes CASRTRRGPLNQPQHF. The chain uses TRBV28 and TRBJ1-5; TRBD1 aligns across 7 bases. The trim removed 6 bases at V and 4 bases at J, leaving 12 bases unmatched. The CDR3 length is 16 residues. CDR1 is MDHEN and CDR2 is SYDVKM in the germline V gene.

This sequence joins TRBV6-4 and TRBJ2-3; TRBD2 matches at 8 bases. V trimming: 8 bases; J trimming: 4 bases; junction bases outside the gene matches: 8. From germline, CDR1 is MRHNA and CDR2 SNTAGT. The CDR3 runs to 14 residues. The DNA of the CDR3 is TGTGCCAGCTCAGCCACGGGAGGGGCAGATACGCAGTATTTT. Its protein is CASSATGGADTQYF.

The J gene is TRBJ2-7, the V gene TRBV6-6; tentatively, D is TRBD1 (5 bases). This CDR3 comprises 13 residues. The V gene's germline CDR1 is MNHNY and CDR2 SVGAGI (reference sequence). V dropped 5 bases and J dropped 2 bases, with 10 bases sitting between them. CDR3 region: CASSATAAYEQYF. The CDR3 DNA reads TGTGCCAGCAGTGCGACAGCCGCCTACGAGCAGTACTTC.

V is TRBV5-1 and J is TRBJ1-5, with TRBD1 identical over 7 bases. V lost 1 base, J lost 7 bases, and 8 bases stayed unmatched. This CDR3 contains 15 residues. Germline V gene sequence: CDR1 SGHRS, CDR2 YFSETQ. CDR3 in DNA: TGCGCCAGCAGCTTGATGGGGCAGGGGGAACAGCCCCAGCATTTT. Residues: CASSLMGQGEQPQHF.

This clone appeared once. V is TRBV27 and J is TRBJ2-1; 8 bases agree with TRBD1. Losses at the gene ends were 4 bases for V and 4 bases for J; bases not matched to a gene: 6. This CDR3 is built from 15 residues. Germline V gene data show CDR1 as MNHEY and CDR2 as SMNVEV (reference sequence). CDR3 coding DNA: TGTGCCAGCAGTTCGGGGCAGGGGGCATACAATGAGCAGTTCTTC. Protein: CASSSGQGAYNEQFF.

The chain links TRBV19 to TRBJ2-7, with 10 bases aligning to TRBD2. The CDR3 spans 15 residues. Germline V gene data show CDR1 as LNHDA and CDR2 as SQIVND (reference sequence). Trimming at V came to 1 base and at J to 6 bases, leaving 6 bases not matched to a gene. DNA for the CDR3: TGTGCCAGTAGTATAGGGCCAGCGGGAGGGGCCGAGCAGTACTTC. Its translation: CASSIGPAGGAEQYF. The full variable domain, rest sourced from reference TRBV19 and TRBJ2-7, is DGGITQSPKYLFRKEGQNVTLSCEQNLNHDAMYWYRQDPGQGLRLIYYSQIVNDFQKGDIAEGYSVSREKKESFPLTVTSAQKNPTAFYLCASSIGPAGGAEQYFGPGTRLTVT.

For the CDR3, the DNA is TGTGCCAGTAGTACCCCGGGGGAGAGCAATCAGCCCCAGCATTTT. Its translation: CASSTPGESNQPQHF. The chain is built from TRBV19 and TRBJ1-5; maybe TRBD1 (5 bases). The CDR3 extends over 15 amino acids. The germline V gene has CDR1 LNHDA and CDR2 SQIVND (reference sequence). Trimming left V 4 bases short and J 1 base short, with 11 bases between.

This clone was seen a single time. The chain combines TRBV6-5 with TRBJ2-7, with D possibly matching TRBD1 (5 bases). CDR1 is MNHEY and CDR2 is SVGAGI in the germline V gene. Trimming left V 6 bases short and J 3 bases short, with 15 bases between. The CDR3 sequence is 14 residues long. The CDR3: CASRRHDSLYEQYF. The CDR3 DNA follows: TGTGCCAGCAGGCGACACGACAGCCTCTACGAGCAGTACTTC.

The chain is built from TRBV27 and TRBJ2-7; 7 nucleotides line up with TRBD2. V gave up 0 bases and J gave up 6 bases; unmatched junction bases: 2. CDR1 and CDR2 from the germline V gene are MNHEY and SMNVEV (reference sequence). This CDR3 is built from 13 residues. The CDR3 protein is CASSLSGGTEQYF. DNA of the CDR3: TGTGCCAGCAGTTTATCGGGAGGGACCGAGCAGTACTTC.

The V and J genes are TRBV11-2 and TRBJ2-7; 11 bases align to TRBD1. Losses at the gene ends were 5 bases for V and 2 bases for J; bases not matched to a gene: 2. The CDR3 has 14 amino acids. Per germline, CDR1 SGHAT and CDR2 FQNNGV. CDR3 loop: CASSPGQGAYEQYF. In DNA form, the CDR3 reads TGTGCCAGCAGCCCGGGACAGGGGGCCTACGAGCAGTACTTC.